Included here is one T cell receptor beta chain sequence, with context. Its antigen is unidentified. Scientists ran DNA taken from cultured CD4+ T cells through the Oncomine TCR Beta short-read assay for sequencing. After culture, CD4+ T cells served as the source for genomic DNA extraction. TCRdb re-called the PCR reads with MiXCR, one entry per CDR3 protein. The sample holds more than 10,000 distinct CDR3 sequences, around half seen once. Treatment defined: roughly ten-day PBMC culture with coronavirus spike peptide pools or control peptides (ViraFEST assay). With peptide pools, ViraFEST first expanded antigen-specific T cells and afterwards sequenced their TCRs. This sample is drawn from a study of vaccination and CD4 T cells after COVID-19. Study overall: The cells were exposed to overlapping spike peptides originating from SARS-CoV-2, HCoV-NL63, HCoV-OC43 and HCoV-229E for stimulation.

Sequencing was carried out using CD4+ T cells from blood, cultured in vitro. The receptor was isolated from a human donor who had recovered from COVID-19.

CDR3 loop: CSARERLWTGYGYTF. The CDR3 region has the DNA TGCAGTGCTAGAGAGCGGTTATGGACAGGATATGGCTACACCTTC. The J gene is TRBJ1-2, the V gene TRBV20-1; 7 bases agree with TRBD1. The CDR3 totals 15 residues. The V gene's germline CDR1 is DFQATT and CDR2 SNEGSKA (reference sequence). Losses at the gene ends were 0 bases for V and 5 bases for J; bases not matched to a gene: 9.